This T cell receptor (beta chain) was profiled in a study of identical twins (dated by TCRdb to about 2016). Background on the whole study: To test whether fetal clonotypes persist, the study used deep sequencing on TCR alpha and beta repertoires from monozygotic twins, unrelated adults of various ages, and cord blood. To rule out contamination, replicate twin experiments were performed at different times with different library preparation protocols.

The CDR3 runs 16 amino acids, cysteine and phenylalanine included. The kept DNA is CDR3 alone, 48 bases in frame from the first base. CDR1 and CDR2 (LGHNA, YSLEER) derive from the germline V gene. Germline trimming: 4 bases from V, 7 bases from J; junction bases outside gene matches: 11. Every donor in the study was a healthy Caucasian. Three pairs of female monozygotic twins, all aged about 18 to 30 years, made up the twin cohort. Using Miltenyi CD45RO+ enrichment and human naive T-cell isolation kits, memory (CD45RO+) and naive T cells were isolated from PBMC. Library preparation used 5' RACE. The instrument was an Illumina HiSeq 2000. Template switching added a universal primer binding site, and the final cDNA carried a unique molecular identifier that allowed TCR cDNA molecules to be counted accurately. Specific primers in the conserved constant-segment region were used to synthesize first-strand cDNA for TCR alpha and beta chains. Each cDNA library was double barcoded, with a SMART-Mk sample barcode plus Illumina barcodes, to control for contamination. TruSeq adapter sequences along with Illumina sample barcodes were introduced in two successive PCR steps. The Illumina HiSeq platform was used with custom primers to sequence TCR alpha and beta cDNA libraries. On the study's bioinformatics: MiGEC was used to process raw reads and extract unique molecular identifiers, and MiXCR was used to find CDR3 positions. Recombination models were inferred per individual with the repgenHMM and IGoR tools using an EM algorithm. Shared clonotypes were analyzed with the tcR package in R, and sharing was normalized by the product of cloneset sizes. To study raw recombination without the effects of thymic and clonal selection, out-of-frame nonproductive sequences were analyzed. TCRdb reworked the public reads: Q25 trimming with fastp, MiXCR clone assembly, productive beta chains retained. CDR3 protein sequences are deduplicated, and each keeps its most common genes and DNA. The V and J calls and clone size come from TCRdb's table, not from the authors' own analysis. The table for this sample lists 210,000 or so distinct CDR3 sequences; 7.5% of them were counted only once. Of the sample, more than 1.5% is held by the ten largest clones.

Study-wide conclusions, independent of this receptor: Conclusions relied on cross-sectional statistical analysis, since the same donors could not be followed over many years. In monozygotic twins, recombination models systematically underestimated out-of-frame TCR alpha sharing, but the models matched the sharing seen between unrelated individuals. Compared with coincidental sharing between unrelated individuals, out-of-frame TCR alpha sequences shared between twins had an excess of sequences with low generation probability. In beta out-of-frame sequences, excess twin sharing was weaker, because having fewer shared sequences lowered the signal-to-noise ratio. Invariant T cells such as MAIT and iNKT could partly confound zero-insertion analyses, although diverse VJ usage argued against such confounding for most clonotypes. Fewer insertions were carried by abundant cord blood beta clonotypes; a weaker similar trend was observed in young adult naive repertoires, while no such trend was observed in memory repertoires.

For this clonotype: Which antigen it targets is not known. The input lacks base qualities; no much larger clone sits a single base away.

The same sample was also used in a study of yellow fever vaccine responses in identical twins. The second investigation adds: According to the authors, the vaccine-induced T cell response in identical twins seemed to be partly convergent and partly specific to each individual. In the study, vaccine-responding T cell clones were precisely tracked in identical twins.

The clonotype originates from a young woman in good health. Sequences were obtained from memory (CD45RO+) T cells sorted from blood. The meaning of the sample's cell subset or site label: CD45RO+ enriched T cells. Here the chain combines TRBV4-3 and TRBJ2-1; 9 bases in the middle match TRBD1. The nucleotide sequence reads TGCGCCAGCAGCCCCTACCGCGACAGGGGGTTTAATGAGCAGTTCTTC. It encodes CASSPYRDRGFNEQFF.